One T cell receptor (beta chain) is described in this entry. The antigen it recognizes is unknown. The input lacks base qualities; no much larger clone sits a single base away. This sample is part of a study of CD4+ T cells in melanoma (dated by TCRdb to 2021 to 2024). In the study overall: Neoantigen-specific CD4+ T cells in human melanoma were investigated in the study.

V is shortened by 5 bases, J by 6 bases, and the region joining them spans 19 bases. CDR3 length: 16 amino acids, cysteine to phenylalanine. Solely the CDR3 DNA is kept, with 48 bases framed from the first base. The germline V gene yields MGHRA for CDR1 and YSYEKL for CDR2. Library generation was performed with the immunoSEQ multiplex PCR assay. Not all clones reach the TCRdb copy of this immuneACCESS table, which keeps in-frame sequences only. Checked studies attribute under half of the gap to unresolved V genes and leave the rest unexplained. This sample has more than 20,000 clones in its table, and roughly four fifths of those were observed once. The leading ten clones occupy less than 4.5% of the sample. General conclusions and limits of the study: Neoantigen-specific CD4+ T cells in melanoma were reported to show diverse differentiation states. Neoantigen-specific CD4+ T cells were reported to be correlated with the function of CD8+ T cells, macrophages and B cells.

Patients with melanoma were used as donors. This chain is built from TRBV4-1 and TRBJ2-2; the D assignment is uncertain and may be TRBD1 or TRBD2, with 5 bases supporting each. The specimen was cells from a culture (not recorded whether cultured in vitro). This clonotype was obtained from a human donor with melanoma. The nucleotide sequence is given as TGCGCCAGCAGCAAATGGGGGACGGTTCAGGCCGGGGAGCTGTTTTTT. Its translation is CASSKWGTVQAGELFF.